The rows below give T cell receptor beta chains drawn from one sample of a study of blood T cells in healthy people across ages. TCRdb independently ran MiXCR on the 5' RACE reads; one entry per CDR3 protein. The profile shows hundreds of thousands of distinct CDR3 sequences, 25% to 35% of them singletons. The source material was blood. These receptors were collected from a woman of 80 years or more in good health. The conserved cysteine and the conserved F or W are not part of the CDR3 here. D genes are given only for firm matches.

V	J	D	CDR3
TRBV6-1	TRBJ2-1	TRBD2	ASRGLVYNEQF
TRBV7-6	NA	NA	ASSLLTAEQY
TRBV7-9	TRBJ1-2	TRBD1	ASSSRTGRNYGYT
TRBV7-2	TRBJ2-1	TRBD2	ASSLARLAGGSNEQF
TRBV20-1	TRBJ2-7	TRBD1	SANPGTGLYEQY
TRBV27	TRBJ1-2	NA	ASSLSGTATSYGYT
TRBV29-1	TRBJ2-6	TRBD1	SVTDRAGANVLT
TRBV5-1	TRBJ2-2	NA	ASSLAMSRTGELF
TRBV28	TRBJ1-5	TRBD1	ASSLYRQGGAQPQH
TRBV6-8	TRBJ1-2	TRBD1	ASSYSEGATNYGYT
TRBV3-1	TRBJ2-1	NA	ASSQGQGGRYNEQF
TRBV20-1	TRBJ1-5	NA	SSGSTGAGNQPQH
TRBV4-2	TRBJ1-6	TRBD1	ASSQEGQGRSPLH
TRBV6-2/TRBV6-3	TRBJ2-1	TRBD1	ASIQETGVAYNEQF
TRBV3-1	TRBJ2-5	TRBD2	ASKSGAGEETQY
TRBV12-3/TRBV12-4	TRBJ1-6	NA	ACSRATGSSYNSPLH
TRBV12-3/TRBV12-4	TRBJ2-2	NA	ASRTGSANTGELF
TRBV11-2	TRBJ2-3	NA	ASSAGSTDTQY